The table lists the clone carrying this TCR beta chain with many counts. Antigen: not known. The CDR3 totals 18 residues. Germline CDR1 SGHTA, CDR2 FQGNSA. Trimming took 6 bases from V and 0 from J; bases not matched to a gene: 10. Thyroid ultrasound and orbital computed tomography, with clinical symptoms and serum thyroxine and TRAb, informed diagnoses. The CDR3 regions of TCR beta were amplified from RNA transcripts. In the first-round RT-PCR of the TCR CDR3, the HTBI primer set was used. MiXCR, applied by TCRdb to the multiplex PCR reads, yields one record per CDR3 protein. The table lists about 420,000 distinct CDR3 sequences, around 14% of them singletons. The data derive from a study of T cells in Graves' hyperthyroidism and ophthalmopathy. General study results and limits: Researchers found most expanded thyroid clonotypes above 0.001 in blood as well.

The TCR comes from a woman aged 18-29 years with Graves' hyperthyroidism. The chain uses TRBV7-2 and TRBJ2-5; 13 bases fit TRBD2. The sample consisted of blood. CDR3 sequence (DNA): TGTGCCAGCAGTTTTTGGACTAGCGGGGGCCACAACCAAGAGACCCAGTACTTC. Translation gives CASSFWTSGGHNQETQYF. The whole variable domain, filled in from reference TRBV7-2 and TRBJ2-5, reads GAGVSQSPSNKVTEKGKDVELRCDPISGHTALYWYRQSLGQGLEFLIYFQGNSAPDKSGLPSDRFSAERTGGSVSTLTIQRTQQEDSAVYLCASSFWTSGGHNQETQYFGPGTRLLVL.